The rows below give T cell receptor beta chains drawn from one sample of a study of shared clonotypes between healthy human individuals. Some clones are missing from TCRdb's copy, which holds only in-frame ones; the method was immunoSEQ multiplex PCR. The sample lists roughly 2.4 million clones; approximately 94% were seen once. Sequenced: naive CD4+ T cells sorted from blood. These receptors were taken from a man between 18 and 35 years old in good health. CDR3s include the opening cysteine and the closing phenylalanine or tryptophan. A D gene is named only where the DNA matches it firmly. Only part of the rows carry a size: once, few, many, or a class if the clone is expanded.

D	size	V	J	CDR3	DNA
-	-	TRBV7-2	TRBJ2-7	CASSLMTVSYEQYF	TGTGCCAGCAGCTTGATGACAGTCTCCTACGAGCAGTACTTC
TRBD2	-	TRBV11-2	TRBJ2-7	CASSLTTSGGVPSYEQYF	TGTGCCAGCAGCTTAACGACTAGCGGGGGGGTCCCCTCCTACGAGCAGTACTTC
-	-	TRBV5-6	TRBJ1-2	CASSLVPGGGYTF	TGTGCCAGCAGCTTGGTCCCAGGCGGCGGCTACACCTTC
-	-	TRBV25-1	TRBJ2-1	CASSEWGLGSQFF	TGTGCCAGCAGTGAATGGGGGTTGGGCAGTCAGTTCTTC
TRBD2	once	TRBV11-2	TRBJ2-3	CASSPGLAGLTDTQYF	TGTGCCAGCAGCCCAGGACTAGCGGGACTCACAGATACGCAGTATTTT
-	-	TRBV30	TRBJ1-6	CASDSSYNSPLHF	TGTGCCTCTGATAGCTCCTATAATTCACCCCTCCACTTT
-	-	TRBV7-2	TRBJ2-4	CASSFGGTGKNIQYF	TGTGCCAGCAGCTTTGGGGGTACGGGCAAAAACATTCAGTACTTC
TRBD1	-	TRBV2	TRBJ1-1	CASSQQGAQGEAFF	TGTGCCAGCAGTCAACAGGGGGCGCAGGGTGAAGCTTTCTTT
-	-	TRBV5-8	TRBJ2-1	CASSFGHRSANEQFF	TGTGCCAGCAGCTTCGGGCACAGGTCCGCAAATGAGCAGTTCTTC
-	-	TRBV7-8	TRBJ1-5	CASSLEGAYSNQPQHF	TGTGCCAGCAGCTTAGAGGGCGCCTATAGCAATCAGCCCCAGCATTTT
-	-	TRBV5-1	TRBJ1-5	CASSLGWSNQPQHF	TGCGCCAGCAGCTTGGGATGGAGCAATCAGCCCCAGCATTTT
-	-	TRBV7-6	TRBJ1-5	CASASGASNQPQHF	TGTGCCAGCGCCTCAGGGGCGAGCAATCAGCCCCAGCATTTT
-	-	TRBV6-5	TRBJ2-4	CASSDGTYHAGLYF	TGTGCCAGCAGTGACGGGACCTATCACGCGGGTCTGTACTTC
-	-	TRBV11-2	TRBJ2-2	CASSFYGDGELFF	TGTGCCAGCAGCTTTTATGGGGACGGGGAGCTGTTTTTT
-	-	TRBV19	TRBJ2-2	CASSAPVNTGELFF	TGTGCCAGTAGTGCCCCAGTAAACACCGGGGAGCTGTTTTTT
-	once	TRBV6-6	TRBJ2-5	CASSYGQETQYF	TGTGCCAGCAGTTACGGCCAAGAGACCCAGTACTTC
-	-	TRBV2	TRBJ1-2	CASSKNGGSYGYTF	TGTGCCAGCAGCAAAAATGGTGGAAGCTATGGCTACACCTTC
-	-	TRBV18	TRBJ1-2	CASSPSTDVNYGYTF	TGTGCCAGCTCACCTTCTACAGACGTTAACTATGGCTACACCTTC
TRBD2	-	TRBV30	TRBJ2-3	CAWSSVPAGYTTDTQYF	TGTGCCTGGAGTTCCGTTCCAGCGGGATACACGACAGATACGCAGTATTTT
-	-	TRBV5-4	TRBJ2-5	CASSSPGAREDF	TGTGCCAGCAGCTCCCCGGGAGCGAGGGAGGACTTC
TRBD1	-	TRBV11-2	TRBJ2-2	CASSPRDRGSPGELFF	TGTGCCAGCAGCCCCCGAGACAGGGGAAGTCCCGGGGAGCTGTTTTTT
-	-	TRBV4-1	TRBJ2-1	CASSQEPGLKQFF	TGCGCCAGCAGCCAAGAGCCCGGACTTAAGCAGTTCTTC
-	-	TRBV11-2	TRBJ2-5	CASSMGETQYF	TGTGCCAGCAGCATGGGGGAGACCCAGTACTTC
-	-	TRBV5-6	TRBJ2-7	CASSFGRGIGQYF	TGTGCCAGCAGCTTTGGCAGGGGCATCGGGCAGTACTTC
-	-	TRBV2	TRBJ1-1	CASTGQVNTEAFF	TGTGCCAGCACTGGGCAGGTGAACACTGAAGCTTTCTTT
TRBD2	-	TRBV25-1	TRBJ2-1	CASSDSSGSSYNEQFF	TGTGCCAGCAGTGATTCTAGCGGGAGCTCCTACAATGAGCAGTTCTTC
TRBD1	-	TRBV2	TRBJ2-5	CATRQGLETQYF	TGTGCCACCCGACAGGGGTTGGAGACCCAGTACTTC
-	-	TRBV6-5	TRBJ2-1	CASSRGGSYNEQFF	TGTGCCAGCAGTAGAGGGGGCTCCTACAATGAGCAGTTCTTC
TRBD1	-	TRBV6-5	TRBJ1-2	CASSYSGTGTGYTF	TGTGCCAGCAGTTACTCAGGGACAGGGACGGGCTACACCTTC
TRBD1	-	TRBV18	TRBJ2-7	CASSPPRRDRGNEQYF	TGTGCCAGCTCACCACCTCGTCGGGACAGGGGAAACGAGCAGTACTTC
-	-	TRBV19	TRBJ1-3	CASSIRRSLSGNTIYF	TGTGCCAGTAGTATTCGGCGAAGCCTCTCTGGAAACACCATATATTTT
-	-	TRBV6-1	TRBJ2-3	CASSEAAGRSTDTQYF	TGTGCCAGCAGTGAAGCGGCAGGTAGAAGCACAGATACGCAGTATTTT
-	-	TRBV30	TRBJ1-5	CAWSVQSNQPQHF	TGTGCCTGGAGTGTACAGTCAAATCAGCCCCAGCATTTT
-	-	TRBV28	TRBJ1-1	CASSSGGSGNTEAFF	TGTGCCAGCAGTAGTGGAGGTTCAGGGAACACTGAAGCTTTCTTT
-	-	TRBV15	TRBJ1-6	CATSRPPPRASYNSPLHF	TGTGCCACCAGCAGACCCCCCCCGCGGGCATCCTATAATTCACCCCTCCACTTT
-	-	TRBV28	TRBJ2-4	CASSRGQFGGNIQYF	TGTGCCAGCAGTAGGGGACAGTTCGGGGGAAACATTCAGTACTTC
-	-	TRBV7-6	TRBJ2-2	CASSLATNLLNTGELFF	TGTGCCAGCAGCTTAGCGACTAACCTTCTGAACACCGGGGAGCTGTTTTTT
-	-	TRBV18	TRBJ1-5	CASSPGYSNQPQHF	TGTGCCAGCTCACCGGGGTATAGCAATCAGCCCCAGCATTTT
-	-	TRBV4-1	TRBJ1-3	CASSSRRIGPGNTIYF	TGCGCCAGCAGCTCCCGACGGATAGGCCCTGGAAACACCATATATTTT
-	-	TRBV7-8	TRBJ2-5	CASSLAPSLETQYF	TGTGCCAGCAGCTTAGCGCCCAGTCTCGAGACCCAGTACTTC
TRBD1	-	TRBV5-1	TRBJ1-2	CASSATGTALGYTF	TGCGCCAGCAGCGCTACCGGGACAGCCCTTGGCTACACCTTC
-	-	TRBV5-6	TRBJ1-3	CASTPRGSGNTIYF	TGTGCCAGCACGCCAAGGGGCTCGGGAAACACCATATATTTT
-	-	TRBV5-1	TRBJ1-1	CASRRADAEAFF	TGCGCCAGCAGAAGGGCGGACGCTGAAGCTTTCTTT
TRBD2	-	TRBV18	TRBJ2-5	CASSPISGGFSYF	TGTGCCAGCTCACCAATTAGCGGGGGGTTTTCGTACTTC